Described below is a single T cell receptor beta chain sequence and its context. In terms of age and location, participants ranged from about 18 to 95 years and lived in about two dozen US areas. The source of the sample is a study of blood T cell repertoires in COVID-19. At the level of the study: There were acute and convalescent COVID-19 samples, and they came from the United States, Italy and Spain.

Trimming took off 0 bases at V and 8 bases at J, with 13 bases between the two ends. The length of the CDR3 is 14 residues. The V gene's germline CDR1 is MNHNS and CDR2 SASEGT. Clones were read by immunoSEQ multiplex PCR, and TCRdb kept only the in-frame ones, dropping some. Among about 370,000 clones listed, around 91% were seen once. The receptor's source is a man younger than 30 who had recovered from COVID-19. Sample: PBMCs or T cells enriched from blood (not recorded which). The chain links TRBV6-1 to TRBJ1-1, with D perhaps TRBD1 (6 bases). CDR3 DNA sequence: TGTGCCAGCAGTGAAGCCTGGACAGTTACAGAAGCTTTCTTT. Its protein product is CASSEAWTVTEAFF.